The 9 T cell receptor beta chains below come from one sample, sequenced in a study of vaccination effects on CD4 cells after COVID-19. Clones were sequenced by immunoSEQ multiplex PCR, and TCRdb holds only the in-frame ones, with some missing. This repertoire shows around 32,000 clones, 72% found once; its top ten account for roughly 12%. Antigen-specific CD4+ T cells were expanded with viral peptide pools in the ViraFEST assay before sequencing. Isolation of CD4+ T cells took place after 10 to 11 days of culture. Vaccine administered to participants consisted of two doses of either BNT162b2 or mRNA-1273. These TCRs are of unknown antigen specificity. The material sequenced was CD4+ T cells from PBMCs cultured with HCoV-229E spike peptides, taken after COVID-19 vaccination. These receptors originate from a human donor who received a COVID-19 vaccine.

The chain uses TRBV10-3 and TRBJ2-1; possible D gene TRBD2, 6 bases. Germline CDR1 and CDR2: ENHRY and SYGVKD. This CDR3 comprises 15 residues. Trimming cost V 2 bases and J 7 bases, with 15 bases left between them. The CDR3 bases are TGTGCCATCAGTGAGATGGGAGGCACTAGGAATGAGCAGTTCTTC. Encoded protein: CAISEMGGTRNEQFF.

The chain recombines TRBV6-5 with TRBJ2-7; 12 bases line up with TRBD2. Unmatched junction bases numbered 5, after V lost 2 bases and J lost 6 bases. There are 15 residues in the CDR3. Germline lookup yields CDR1 MNHEY and CDR2 SVGAGI. The CDR3 region has the DNA TGTGCCAGCAGTTACAGACTAGCGGGAGCCTCCGAGCAGTACTTC. The encoded protein is CASSYRLAGASEQYF.

The sample holds one count of this clone. This rearrangement joins TRBV7-9 to TRBJ2-7; 10 bases fit TRBD2. CDR1 and CDR2 (germline): SEHNR, FQNEAQ (reference sequence). Unmatched junction bases numbered 8, after V lost 1 base and J lost 5 bases. The CDR3 runs to 16 residues. DNA of the CDR3: TGTGCCAGCAGCTTAGGGCCTAGCGGGAGCTCACACGAGCAGTACTTC. It codes for CASSLGPSGSSHEQYF.

This chain connects TRBV6-5 to TRBJ1-1; maybe TRBD1 (5 bases). With 0 bases removed from V and 4 bases from J, the gap between germline ends came to 12 bases. Germline CDR1 and CDR2: MNHEY and SVGAGI. The CDR3 has 15 amino acids. CDR3 amino acids: CASSYSLGVATEAFF. For the CDR3, the DNA is TGTGCCAGCAGTTACTCGCTGGGGGTAGCCACTGAAGCTTTCTTT.

J is TRBJ2-2 and V is TRBV6-5; unclear D gene. V was trimmed by 9 bases and J by 0 bases, leaving 11 bases between them. In germline, CDR1 is MNHEY, CDR2 SVGAGI. The CDR3 consists of 14 residues. CDR3 amino acids: CASYSFANTGELFF. Written as DNA, the CDR3 is TGTGCCAGTTATTCGTTTGCGAACACCGGGGAGCTGTTTTTT.

The chain carries TRBV5-4 and TRBJ2-7, with D perhaps TRBD1 or TRBD2 (5 bases each). The CDR3 sequence is 17 residues long. V was trimmed by 3 bases and J by 5 bases, leaving 24 bases between them. Germline loops: CDR1 SGHNT, CDR2 YYREEE (reference sequence). CDR3: CASSSYLGRDLRDEQYF. CDR3 DNA: TGTGCCAGCAGCTCGTACTTGGGTAGGGACCTCCGGGACGAGCAGTACTTC.

This clone was recorded only once. The genes are TRBV29-1 and TRBJ2-7; 9 bases map to TRBD1. V lost 4 bases to trimming and J lost 5 bases; unmatched junction nucleotides: 9. CDR1 SQVTM and CDR2 ANQGSEA come from the germline V gene. The CDR3 contains 14 residues. The CDR3 nucleotides are TGCAGCGTTGGGCAGGGACAGGGAGGGAACGAGCAGTACTTC. As protein: CSVGQGQGGNEQYF.

On this clone itself: The junction departs from the called germline gene at one end, perhaps through a read error. The V call is TRBV3-1 (or the pseudogene TRBV3-2), the J call TRBJ1-4; D call uncertain. Germline V gives CDR1 LGHDT, CDR2 YNNKEL (reference sequence). The length of the CDR3 is 15 residues. The CDR3 is CASRQGSRINEKLFF. The DNA for the CDR3 is TGTGCCAGCAGACAAGGATCCAGGATCAATGAAAAACTGTTTTTT.

V and J are TRBV28 and TRBJ2-4; weak D call: TRBD2 (6 bases). The CDR3 is 12 residues long. V lost 6 bases, J lost 6 bases, and 9 bases lay in between. CDR1 and CDR2 from the germline V gene are MDHEN and SYDVKM. Here the CDR3 reads CASRAGSNIQYF. The CDR3 DNA reads as TGTGCCAGCAGGGCGGGATCAAACATTCAGTACTTC.